The 25 T cell receptor beta chains below were found in one sample sequenced in a study of blood T cell repertoires in COVID-19. The method was immunoSEQ multiplex PCR; TCRdb's version includes in-frame clones alone and lacks a portion of them. The repertoire holds around 260,000 clones, about 80% seen once, with around 16% in the top ten. Sequencing used peripheral blood. All receptors derive from a person between 70 and 80 years old with COVID-19, enrolled during active disease.

The chain has TRBV7-9 and TRBJ2-7, with D possibly TRBD1 on 7 matching bases. Germline V gives CDR1 SEHNR, CDR2 FQNEAQ (reference sequence). V dropped 5 bases and J dropped 0 bases, with 17 bases sitting between them. The CDR3 extends over 16 amino acids. This CDR3 reads CASSVTSRGSSYEQYF. The CDR3 coding sequence is TGTGCCAGCAGCGTCACTAGCAGGGGGAGCTCCTACGAGCAGTACTTC.

This clone was detected many times. The chain joins TRBV6-2 or TRBV6-3 to TRBJ1-1; D not certain. The V and J ends lost 4 bases and 1 base respectively, with 7 bases between them. Germline V lookup: CDR1 MNHEY, CDR2 SVGEGT. This CDR3 is 13 amino acids long. The CDR3 DNA is TGTGCCAGCAGTTTGGGCCCGAACACTGAAGCTTTCTTT. Protein sequence: CASSLGPNTEAFF.

The chain couples TRBV29-1 to TRBJ2-1; D is unresolved. Germline values: CDR1 SQVTM, CDR2 ANQGSEA. The CDR3 sequence is 13 residues long. Trimming stripped 7 bases from V and 8 bases from J, with 18 bases between. The CDR3 is CSAALVSGDEQFF. The CDR3 region has the DNA TGCAGCGCTGCCTTGGTGTCCGGAGATGAGCAGTTCTTC.

This rearrangement joins TRBV21-1 to TRBJ1-6; the D call TRBD1 from the table was never checked on the DNA. TRBV21-1 counts as a pseudogene. This CDR3 region has 15 residues. The CDR3 DNA reads as TGTGCCAGCAGCCCGGGACAGCAGTATAATTCACCCCTCCACTTT. The encoded protein is CASSPGQQYNSPLHF.

The rearrangement joins TRBV30 to TRBJ1-2, with 8 bases fitting TRBD1. CDR1 and CDR2 from the germline V gene are GTSNPN and SVGIG (reference sequence). The CDR3 covers 13 residues. CDR3 bases: TGTGCATCGCAGGGGGCGCTGAACTATGGCTACACCTTC. Its translation is CASQGALNYGYTF.

The V and J genes are TRBV28 and TRBJ1-2; 7 bases fit TRBD1. Germline CDR1 reads MDHEN; CDR2 reads SYDVKM. V lost 7 bases, J lost 7 bases, and 12 bases stayed unmatched. The CDR3 length is 14 residues. The CDR3 nucleotides read TGTGCCAGCAAACTACAAACAGGGGCGGGTGGCTACACCTTC. Residues: CASKLQTGAGGYTF.

This clone was counted between two and nine times. The rearrangement uses TRBV28 and TRBJ2-5; 11 bases are a match to TRBD2. After removal of 6 bases from V and 5 bases from J, the junction contained 5 bases not matched to a gene. Germline V lookup: CDR1 MDHEN, CDR2 SYDVKM. The CDR3 consists of 14 residues. The CDR3 loop is CASSTSGSGETQYF. For the CDR3, the DNA is TGTGCCAGCAGCACTAGCGGGAGTGGTGAGACCCAGTACTTC.

The genes are TRBV18 and TRBJ2-2, with unresolved D. CDR3 length: 13 residues. The germline V gene has CDR1 KGHSH and CDR2 LQKENI. Trimming took off 6 bases at V and 4 bases at J, with 9 bases between the two ends. CDR3 DNA: TGTGCCAGCTCCCTCCCTCTCACCGGGGAGCTGTTTTTT. Amino acids: CASSLPLTGELFF.

The chain carries TRBV5-1 and TRBJ2-7, with 8 bases lining up with TRBD1. The CDR3 spans 14 residues. Per the germline V gene, CDR1 is SGHRS and CDR2 is YFSETQ. The trim removed 7 bases at V and 3 bases at J, leaving 9 bases unmatched. This CDR3 is CASRDLTGGYEQYF. CDR3 DNA sequence: TGCGCCAGCCGGGACCTAACAGGGGGCTACGAGCAGTACTTC.

The chain combines TRBV29-1 with TRBJ2-1; TRBD1 agrees at 8 bases. V was pared by 7 bases and J by 4 bases, with 9 bases of the junction left unmatched. Germline assignment: CDR1 SQVTM and CDR2 ANQGSEA. CDR3 size: 14 residues. The CDR3 loop reads CSAAPGTGYNEQFF. The CDR3 DNA is TGCAGCGCTGCTCCCGGGACAGGATACAATGAGCAGTTCTTC.

In its sample, this clone was seen a few times. The V call is TRBV18, the J call TRBJ1-1; possibly TRBD1 for D (6 bases). Germline V lookup: CDR1 KGHSH, CDR2 LQKENI. The CDR3 runs 14 residues. V shed 4 bases and J shed 1 base, with 10 bases lying between them. CDR3 nucleotide sequence: TGTGCCAGCTCACGGGACAACCCGAACACTGAAGCTTTCTTT. This gives the protein CASSRDNPNTEAFF. The variable domain in full, completed from reference TRBV18 and TRBJ1-1, reads NAGVMQNPRHLVRRRGQEARLRCSPMKGHSHVYWYRQLPEEGLKFMVYLQKENIIDESGMPKERFSAEFPKEGPSILRIQQVVRGDSAAYFCASSRDNPNTEAFFGQGTRLTVV.

The chain couples TRBV27 to TRBJ2-1, with a weak D call TRBD2 (5 bases). The V gene lost 8 bases and the J gene lost 8 bases, with 28 bases spanning the gap. This CDR3 has 17 amino acids. Per germline, CDR1 MNHEY and CDR2 SMNVEV (reference sequence). CDR3 in DNA: TGTGCCAGCGGCCTTGTCGTGCTAGCCCTTAAGGTCGATGAGCAGTTCTTC. It encodes CASGLVVLALKVDEQFF.

With respect to this clone: At one end, the junction sequence differs from germline, possibly due to a read error. The rearrangement uses TRBV7-3 and TRBJ2-5; D may be TRBD2 (5 bases). The CDR3 is 13 residues long. Germline V gives CDR1 SGHTA, CDR2 FQGTGA. CDR3 bases: TGTGCCAGCAGCGTAACTAGTTGGGAGACCCAGTACTTC. Amino acids: CASSVTSWETQYF.

The genes are TRBV5-1 and TRBJ2-5; maybe TRBD1 (6 bases). The ends were cut back, 4 bases at V and 5 bases at J, with 15 bases in the middle. The CDR3 totals 14 residues. Germline V gives CDR1 SGHRS, CDR2 YFSETQ. The CDR3 region is CASSGAGALETQYF. In DNA, the CDR3 is TGCGCCAGCAGCGGGGCAGGGGCTTTGGAGACCCAGTACTTC. Using reference TRBV5-1 and TRBJ2-5 for the parts outside the CDR3, the full variable domain is KAGVTQTPRYLIKTRGQQVTLSCSPISGHRSVSWYQQTPGQGLQFLFEYFSETQRNKGNFPGRFSGRQFSNSRSEMNVSTLELGDSALYLCASSGAGALETQYFGPGTRLLVL.

This clone was found once. The chain is built from TRBV19 and TRBJ2-4; 7 nucleotides line up with TRBD1. The CDR3 runs 16 residues. Germline assignment: CDR1 LNHDA and CDR2 SQIVND (reference sequence). V was pared by 1 base and J by 0 bases, with 3 bases of the junction left unmatched. This CDR3 reads CASSIGDRRAKNIQYF. In DNA, the CDR3 is TGTGCCAGTAGTATAGGGGACAGAAGAGCCAAAAACATTCAGTACTTC.

The chain couples TRBV28 to TRBJ2-6, with a weak D call TRBD2 (7 bases). Germline V gives CDR1 MDHEN, CDR2 SYDVKM. V lost 8 bases to trimming and J lost 2 bases, with 19 bases between them. The CDR3 covers 17 residues. CDR3 DNA sequence: TGTGCCAGCCGGGGCCTGGGGGGGGGCCCTGGGGCCAACGTCCTGACTTTC. Amino acid sequence: CASRGLGGGPGANVLTF.

The rearrangement joins TRBV15 to TRBJ2-4, with D perhaps matching TRBD1 (5 bases). The germline V and J ends were trimmed by 0 bases and 8 bases, with 11 bases remaining between them. Germline-derived CDR1 and CDR2 are LNHNV and YYDKDF (reference sequence). The CDR3 is 14 residues long. The chain's CDR3 is CATSRDQGVDIQYF. The CDR3 nucleotides are TGTGCCACCAGCAGAGATCAAGGGGTAGACATTCAGTACTTC. The variable domain in full, with the rest retrieved from reference TRBV15 and TRBJ2-4, is DAMVIQNPRYQVTQFGKPVTLSCSQTLNHNVMYWYQQKSSQAPKLLFHYYDKDFNNEADTPDNFQSRRPNTSFCFLDIRSPGLGDTAMYLCATSRDQGVDIQYFGAGTRLSVL.

V and J are TRBV6-5 and TRBJ1-2; D call uncertain. CDR1 and CDR2 from the germline V gene are MNHEY and SVGAGI. CDR3 length equals 13 residues. V was trimmed by 7 bases and J by 4 bases, leaving 13 bases between them. DNA for the CDR3: TGTGCCAGCAACTCCCAGGAGGTCTATGGCTACACCTTC. Translating gives CASNSQEVYGYTF.

This chain's CDR3 is CASSQRSTGNTFEQFF. As DNA, the CDR3 is TGTGCCAGCAGCCAAAGATCCACAGGGAACACCTTTGAGCAGTTCTTC. The chain is built from TRBV25-1 and TRBJ2-1, with a weak D call TRBD1 (6 bases). The CDR3 length is 16 residues. V lost 6 bases to trimming and J lost 9 bases, with 24 bases between them. CDR1 and CDR2 (germline): MGHDK, SYGVNS.

This chain connects TRBV7-2 to TRBJ2-1; weak D call: TRBD2 (6 bases). V was clipped by 8 bases and J by 4 bases, with 12 bases between them. CDR1 and CDR2 from the germline V gene are SGHTA and FQGNSA. The CDR3 has 13 amino acids. CDR3 amino acids: CASRGLAYNEQFF. In DNA form, the CDR3 reads TGTGCCAGCCGGGGACTTGCTTACAATGAGCAGTTCTTC.

This clone was detected only a few times. This specimen includes other DNA sequences encoding the same CDR3. The chain carries TRBV15 and TRBJ1-3; a possible D gene is TRBD1 (5 bases). Germline V gene data show CDR1 as LNHNV and CDR2 as YYDKDF (reference sequence). V lost 2 bases and J lost 1, with 6 bases in between. CDR3 size: 14 residues. In nucleotides, the CDR3 is TGTGCCACCAGCAGACAGGGTTCTGGAAACACCATATATTTT. Protein: CATSRQGSGNTIYF.

The chain couples TRBV7-2 to TRBJ2-3, with TRBD1 identical over 9 bases. J gave up 8 bases and V 5 bases, and 14 bases lay outside the gene matches. The germline CDR1 and CDR2 sequences are SGHTA and FQGNSA. CDR3 length equals 16 residues. DNA of the CDR3: TGTGCCAGCAGCCTCAATCACCCGGGACAGGGAGGTACGCAGTATTTT. Translated, it gives CASSLNHPGQGGTQYF.

A few counts support this clone. V gene TRBV5-4 combines with J gene TRBJ2-7; tentative D call: TRBD2 (6 bases). The germline V and J ends were trimmed by 4 bases and 6 bases, with 20 bases remaining between them. The CDR3 contains 15 residues. Looked up from germline, CDR1 is SGHNT and CDR2 is YYREEE (reference sequence). Written as DNA, the CDR3 is TGTGCCAGCAGCAGGTCGTTGGGGCAGGGAGGCGAGCAGTACTTC. This translates into CASSRSLGQGGEQYF.

This rearrangement joins TRBV11-2 to TRBJ2-5; maybe TRBD1 (5 bases). Germline-derived CDR1 and CDR2 are SGHAT and FQNNGV. The CDR3 runs 15 residues. With 3 bases removed from V and 4 bases from J, the gap between germline ends came to 15 bases. This CDR3 is CASSLRKGPGETQYF. In nucleotides, the CDR3 is TGTGCCAGCAGCTTGAGGAAGGGGCCGGGAGAGACCCAGTACTTC. Full variable domain (remainder filled in from reference TRBV11-2 and TRBJ2-5): EAGVAQSPRYKIIEKRQSVAFWCNPISGHATLYWYQQILGQGPKLLIQFQNNGVVDDSQLPKDRFSAERLKGVDSTLKIQPAKLEDSAVYLCASSLRKGPGETQYFGPGTRLLVL.

V is TRBV3-1 (or the pseudogene TRBV3-2) and J is TRBJ2-3; D is possibly TRBD1 (6 bases). The CDR3 is made up of 17 amino acids. The germline gives CDR1 LGHDT, CDR2 YNNKEL (reference sequence). Trimming took 1 base from V and 4 from J, leaving 18 bases between them. The CDR3 sequence is CASSQVQGRRGPDTQYF. The CDR3 bases are TGTGCCAGCAGCCAAGTTCAGGGGAGAAGGGGCCCAGATACGCAGTATTTT.